This T cell receptor (beta chain) is from a study of human T cells and chemical hapten exposure. Study-wide results and caveats: Following DPC sensitization, TCRs present above 1 in 1000 frequency showed no change.

Each cDNA molecule in the library carried unique molecular identifiers. TCRdb itself ran the RACE reads through MiXCR, one entry per CDR3 protein. The table lists about 180,000 distinct CDR3 sequences, 30% of them singletons. In the case of this clonotype: Its antigen is as yet unknown.

Indicated time point: pre-sensitization, week 0. The treatment was: therapeutic diphenylcyclopropenone sensitization with weekly scalp DPC. Alopecia patients between 18 and 70 years old and suitable for DPC were used as donors. Extraction yielded total RNA from whole blood (unfractionated). Germline lookup yields CDR1 SGDLS and CDR2 YYNGEE. The CDR3 has 13 residues. With 4 bases removed from V and 2 bases from J, the gap between germline ends came to 10 bases. The chain employs TRBV9 and TRBJ2-7; D is uncertain. This sequence was found in a woman in her twenties or thirties with alopecia areata. Some clones in this sample may be carry-over from other donors' samples. Sequenced here: whole blood, sampled in connection with sensitization to the hapten diphenylcyclopropenone (DPC). The CDR3 nucleotides are TGTGCCAGCAGCTCTGACATGACCTACGAGCAGTACTTC. It translates to CASSSDMTYEQYF.